This entry features one T cell receptor (beta chain) sequence. This specimen belongs to a study of blood T cell repertoires in COVID-19. Study background: Samples came from the United States, Italy and Spain, spanning acute and convalescent COVID-19. The cDNA or gDNA used as material had been derived from T cells, B-cell-depleted T cells, or PBMCs.

Original analysis: Estimation of nucleated cell counts was performed using reference gene primer amplification. The protocol was immunoSEQ multiplex PCR, while the TCRdb copy is restricted to in-frame clones and leaves out a portion. V and J calls and clone size are as listed in that table; D and trimming were resolved from the DNA. The data show fewer than 60,000 clones, approximately 88% seen once. The Seattle site enrolled patients during active infection and followed them longitudinally. After removal of 4 bases from V and 0 bases from J, the junction contained 8 bases not matched to a gene. Germline V gives CDR1 SGHRS, CDR2 YFSETQ. The CDR3 consists of 16 residues.

The receptor comes from a man aged 25 to 40 with COVID-19, enrolled during active disease. The rearrangement links TRBV5-1 to TRBJ2-3; the match to TRBD2 covers 7 bases. Specimen: peripheral blood. The CDR3 DNA reads TGCGCCAGCAGCCCCGGGGTCGGGGGGAGCACAGATACGCAGTATTTT. Its protein is CASSPGVGGSTDTQYF.